Included here is one TCR beta chain sequence, with context. Its specificity is not known. This specimen comes from a study of cytomegalovirus exposure and HLA in healthy donors. Study-level findings and limits: Diagnosis of cytomegalovirus status made by the classifier reportedly showed high specificity and sensitivity. Accurate HLA-A and HLA-B prediction from TCR beta sequences was reported for most subjects. In an earlier analysis, about 87% or about 30%: the productive usage of most TCR beta V segments.

The V end lost 8 bases, the J end lost 7 bases, and 17 bases lay between the germline ends. CDR1 is GTSNPN, CDR2 SVGIG, per germline (reference sequence). The CDR3 runs to 13 residues. Primers included in the PCR were 60 Vbeta and 13 Jbeta primers. Sequencing used immunoSEQ multiplex PCR; TCRdb keeps in-frame clones, though not all of them. The repertoire holds some 60,000 clones, more than 70% seen once, with about 1.5% in the top ten. The TCR comes from a man aged 18-30 years in good health and CMV-seronegative. This chain connects TRBV30 to TRBJ1-4, with D possibly matching TRBD1 (6 bases). The sequencing input was PBMCs. The CDR3 region is CAGLGGAGEKLFF. CDR3 coding DNA: TGTGCCGGCCTGGGGGGGGCGGGTGAAAAACTGTTTTTT. Drawing the rest from reference TRBV30 and TRBJ1-4, the complete variable domain is SQTIHQWPATLVQPVGSPLSLECTVEGTSNPNLYWYRQAAGRGLQLLFYSVGIGQISSEVPQNLSASRPQDRQFILSSKKLLLSDSGFYLCAGLGGAGEKLFFGSGTQLSVL.